These 27 T cell receptor beta chains were sequenced from one sample in a study of tumor-infiltrating lymphocytes in glioblastoma multiforme (TCRdb year 2017). TCRdb shows the sequencer as Illumina HiSeq 2500. Using a modified ARM-PCR protocol with multiple V-beta primers and a C-beta primer, the team built TCRB libraries from RNA through three nested multiplex PCR rounds. TCRdb ran its own pipeline on the public reads, namely fastp trimming at Q25 and MiXCR clone calling, and kept in-frame beta chains. Under each unique CDR3 protein, matching rows form one entry showing the most common genes and DNA. The sample contains about 13,000 distinct CDR3 sequences, approximately 68% of them found a single time. The leading ten clones occupy 25% to 30% of the sample. Sequencing input: brain tumor tissue. The receptors derive from a male donor with glioblastoma.

The chain employs TRBV5-4 and TRBJ2-5, with 8 bases aligning to TRBD1. Per the germline V gene, CDR1 is SGHNT and CDR2 is YYREEE (reference sequence). CDR3 size: 14 residues. Trimming removed 9 bases from V and 5 bases from J; junction bases left unmatched: 12. The DNA for the CDR3 is TGTGCCATCAGTATAGGACAGGGAAGGGAGACCCAGTACTTC. Translating it yields CAISIGQGRETQYF.

Concerning this clonotype itself: A read error may account for a junction end that differs from germline. V is TRBV20-1 and J is TRBJ2-2, with a tentative D call TRBD2 (6 bases). This CDR3 has 12 residues. The germline CDR1 and CDR2 sequences are DFQATT and SNEGSKA (reference sequence). Here the CDR3 reads CSVLADGGKLFF. DNA for the CDR3: TGCAGTGTATTAGCGGACGGCGGGAAGCTGTTTTTT.

The DNA for the CDR3 is TGTGCCAGCAGTTTCCAGGGCCAGAACACTGAAGCTTTCTTT. This translates into CASSFQGQNTEAFF. The V and J genes are TRBV12-3 or TRBV12-4 and TRBJ1-1, with a possible D match to TRBD1 (5 bases). V lost 3 bases and J 1 base, leaving 9 bases between the germline ends. The CDR3 spans 14 residues.

Details on this clonotype: Since the CDR3 does not end with the conserved phenylalanine or tryptophan, this likely comes from a read error. V and J are TRBV11-1 and TRBJ2-3, with 12 positions matching TRBD2. The CDR3 loop spans 16 amino acids. CDR1 is SGHAT, CDR2 FQDESV, per germline (reference sequence). CDR3 in DNA: TGTGCTAGCAGCTTAGGACTAGCGGGGAACACAGATACGCAGTATTTA. It specifies CASSLGLAGNTDTQYL.

About this clonotype: The CDR3 does not end in the conserved phenylalanine or tryptophan, so this is likely a read error. The DNA is omitted, as the CDR3 cannot be located on it reliably, and the CDR3 follows TCRdb's listing. V and J are TRBV6-6 and TRBJ2-7; the table's D call, TRBD2, has no DNA check behind it. The CDR3 is 16 residues long, ends included. Per the germline V gene, CDR1 is MNHNY and CDR2 is SVGAGI (reference sequence). CDR3 residues: CASSYSGGRSSYEQYY.

In its sample, this clonotype was seen a few times. This chain connects TRBV20-1 to TRBJ2-7; 10 nucleotides match TRBD1. The CDR3 extends over 19 amino acids. The V segment lost 2 bases and the J segment 0 bases; nucleotides outside the gene matches: 16. CDR1 and CDR2 (germline): DFQATT, SNEGSKA (reference sequence). As DNA, the CDR3 is TGCAGTGCTAGAAAATCCGGGACAGGGGTTTCCCCGAGCTCCTACGAGCAGTACTTC. The encoded protein is CSARKSGTGVSPSSYEQYF.

This clonotype was found a few times. One junction end does not reproduce the germline sequence, and a read error may be involved. The chain is built from TRBV6-5 and TRBJ2-6, with D possibly being TRBD1 (5 bases). The CDR3 contains 14 residues. CDR1 and CDR2 (germline): MNHEY, SVGAGI. CDR3 in amino acids: CASSYRSGANALTF. The CDR3 DNA follows: TGTGCCAGCAGTTACAGATCTGGGGCCAACGCCCTGACATTC.

The rearrangement links TRBV11-2 to TRBJ2-5, with no clear D. V was clipped by 5 bases and J by 0 bases, with 1 base between them. The CDR3 consists of 11 residues. The germline V gene encodes CDR1 SGHAT and CDR2 FQNNGV. DNA for the CDR3: TGTGCCAGCAGCAACCAAGAGACCCAGTACTTC. This codes for CASSNQETQYF.

V and J are TRBV2 and TRBJ2-7; D remains unclear. Trimming pared 2 bases from V and 4 bases from J, leaving 3 bases between. The CDR3 is 11 amino acids. In germline, CDR1 is SNHLY, CDR2 FYNNEI. CDR3 nucleotide sequence: TGTGCCAGCAGTGAACGGTACGAGCAGTACTTC. Translated, it gives CASSERYEQYF.

The rearrangement joins TRBV4-1 to TRBJ2-7; D might be TRBD2 (5 bases). The CDR3 contains 15 residues. Germline lookup yields CDR1 MGHRA and CDR2 YSYEKL. V was shortened by 0 bases and J by 6 bases, with 15 bases between the two germline ends. The CDR3 region has the DNA TGCGCCAGCAGCCAAGATGGAGTATGCGCGGGCGAGCAGTACTTC. Its protein is CASSQDGVCAGEQYF.

This chain connects TRBV29-1 to TRBJ2-3; possibly TRBD2 for D (7 bases). Germline V CDR1 and CDR2: SQVTM, ANQGSEA. Trimming took 4 bases from V and 3 from J, leaving 14 bases between them. There are 14 residues in the CDR3. CDR3 DNA sequence: TGCAGCGTTGTGGTGGGGGGGCGGACAGATACGCAGTATTTT. It encodes CSVVVGGRTDTQYF.

The chain carries TRBV6-1 and TRBJ1-5, with D tentatively TRBD1 (6 bases). Germline assignment: CDR1 MNHNS and CDR2 SASEGT. This CDR3 comprises 16 residues. Trimming removed 3 bases from V and 0 bases from J, with 12 bases in between. CDR3 sequence reads: CASSDGGLNSNQPQHF. CDR3 coding DNA: TGTGCCAGCAGTGATGGGGGCCTGAATAGCAATCAGCCCCAGCATTTT.

This CDR3 is CASSLATGGYKQYF. The CDR3 nucleotides are TGTGCCAGCAGCTTAGCAACGGGGGGTTACAAGCAGTACTTC. This rearrangement joins TRBV7-8 to TRBJ2-7, with 7 bases identical to TRBD2. J lost 8 bases, V lost 0 bases, and 7 bases had no gene match. Germline loops: CDR1 SGHVS, CDR2 FQNEAQ. The CDR3 runs 14 residues.

Points on this clonotype: Sequence at one end of the junction differs from germline and may be a read error. V is TRBV11-2 and J is TRBJ2-2, with D tentatively TRBD1 or TRBD2 (5 bases each). Germline assignment: CDR1 SGHAT and CDR2 FQNNGV. The CDR3 totals 17 residues. CDR3 DNA sequence: TGTGCCAGCAGCTCGAGGGTTCAGGGTCAGAACACCGGGGAGCTACTATTT. As protein: CASSSRVQGQNTGELLF. The whole variable domain, filled in from reference TRBV11-2 and TRBJ2-2, reads EAGVAQSPRYKIIEKRQSVAFWCNPISGHATLYWYQQILGQGPKLLIQFQNNGVVDDSQLPKDRFSAERLKGVDSTLKIQPAKLEDSAVYLCASSSRVQGQNTGELLFGEGSRLTVL.

This clonotype appeared once. The chain employs TRBV20-1 and TRBJ2-1, with a possible D match to TRBD1 (5 bases). CDR3 length equals 14 residues. Germline V gene lookup returns CDR1 DFQATT and CDR2 SNEGSKA (reference sequence). The ends were cut back, 2 bases at V and 8 bases at J, with 16 bases in the middle. CDR3 protein: CSARSEAGLHEQFF. The CDR3 DNA follows: TGCAGTGCTAGAAGTGAGGCAGGGCTGCATGAGCAGTTCTTC.

V gene TRBV2 combines with J gene TRBJ2-1; TRBD2 aligns across 9 bases. Germline V gene sequence: CDR1 SNHLY, CDR2 FYNNEI. Germline trimming cut 3 bases from V and 7 bases from J; bases unmatched to any gene: 4. This CDR3 is built from 14 residues. The CDR3 here is CASSDKAGGNEQFF. CDR3 nucleotides: TGTGCCAGCAGTGACAAAGCGGGAGGAAATGAGCAGTTCTTC.

Concerning this clonotype itself: A much larger clonotype is one base distant, so this may be a read error. This chain uses TRBV11-3 with TRBJ2-3, with no clear D. The length of the CDR3 is 14 residues. Germline CDR1 and CDR2: SGHNT and YENEEA. In DNA, the CDR3 is TGTGCCGGCAGCTTAGTTGCAAGCACAGATACGCAGTATTTT. This gives the protein CAGSLVASTDTQYF.

A few counts support this clonotype. A much bigger clone sits one base away, suggesting this may be a read error. This chain connects TRBV19 to TRBJ2-1; TRBD2 aligns across 7 bases. The CDR3 loop spans 15 amino acids. Germline loops: CDR1 LNHDA, CDR2 SQIVND (reference sequence). In DNA, the CDR3 is TGTGCCAGTAGTATCGGCGGGAGTGTCTACAATGAGCAGTCCTTC. Translation: CASSIGGSVYNEQSF.

There are a few counts of this clonotype. The chain links TRBV3-1 to TRBJ1-4; D uncertain. The CDR3 totals 13 residues. V was clipped by 1 base and J by 7 bases, with 7 bases between them. Germline values: CDR1 LGHDT, CDR2 YNNKEL (reference sequence). CDR3 in amino acids: CASSQGVGEKLFF. The CDR3 nucleotides are TGTGCCAGCAGCCAAGGGGTGGGTGAAAAACTGTTTTTT. Full variable domain (rest looked up from reference TRBV3-1 and TRBJ1-4): DTAVSQTPKYLVTQMGNDKSIKCEQNLGHDTMYWYKQDSKKFLKIMFSYNNKELIINETVPNRFSPKSPDKAHLNLHINSLELGDSAVYFCASSQGVGEKLFFGSGTQLSVL.

This chain joins TRBV29-1 and TRBJ1-2; tentatively, D is TRBD1 (6 bases). From germline, CDR1 is SQVTM and CDR2 ANQGSEA. The length of the CDR3 is 15 residues. Between the trimmed V and J ends, which lost 6 bases and 0 bases, there was a span of 17 bases. In DNA, the CDR3 is TGCAGCGTCGCAGGGGATGGGGTAGCTAACTATGGCTACACCTTC. Translation gives CSVAGDGVANYGYTF.

At least ten counts were recorded for this clonotype. The genes are TRBV6-2 or TRBV6-3 and TRBJ1-5; no firm D call. This CDR3 spans 16 amino acids. Germline V gene sequence: CDR1 MNHEY, CDR2 SVGEGT. V shed 2 bases and J shed 5 bases, with 16 bases lying between them. This CDR3 is CASSYRSGLSDQPQHF. CDR3 nucleotide sequence: TGTGCCAGCAGTTACCGATCGGGGTTATCTGATCAGCCCCAGCATTTT.

In this sample, this clonotype turned up once. The germline gene is not matched at one end of the junction; a read error may be the cause. This chain links TRBV24-1 with TRBJ2-1; TRBD2 agrees at 9 bases. This CDR3 comprises 15 residues. CDR1 and CDR2 (germline): KGHDR, SFDVKD. CDR3 loop: CAISDGLVAGDEQFF. CDR3 nucleotides: TGTGCCATCAGTGACGGTCTAGTAGCGGGAGATGAGCAGTTCTTC.

A word on this clonotype: The final CDR3 position lacks the conserved phenylalanine or tryptophan, pointing to a likely read error. V gene TRBV28 combines with J gene TRBJ2-1; D unclear. This CDR3 has 15 amino acids. Germline CDR1 is MDHEN and CDR2 is SYDVKM. This CDR3 reads CASSLLGGPYNAQFL. The CDR3 DNA reads TGTGCCAGCAGTTTATTGGGTGGCCCCTACAATGCGCAGTTCCTC.

This clonotype was found many times. The chain links TRBV28 to TRBJ1-2; 10 positions match TRBD1. Germline V lookup: CDR1 MDHEN, CDR2 SYDVKM. V shed 3 bases, J shed 4 bases, and the junction held 17 bases outside the gene matches. CDR3 size: 19 residues. DNA for the CDR3: TGTGCCAGCAGTTTTGGGGGAATGGAGGCCGGGACAGGGGTCTATGGCTACACCTTC. Translation gives CASSFGGMEAGTGVYGYTF.

CDR3 in DNA: TGTGCCAGCAGTCTAAGAAACAGACTCCTGGAGCAGTACTTC. The encoded protein is CASSLRNRLLEQYF. V usage is TRBV6-5 and J usage is TRBJ2-7; no reliable D call. V was shortened by 5 bases and J by 7 bases, with 18 bases between the two germline ends. The CDR3 has 14 residues. Germline-derived CDR1 and CDR2 are MNHEY and SVGAGI.

Of note for this clonotype: The CDR3 end shows no conserved phenylalanine or tryptophan, and so a read error is likely. The chain uses TRBV6-6 and TRBJ2-3; D may be TRBD2 (5 bases). CDR3 length: 16 amino acids. The V end lost 4 bases, the J end lost 3 bases, and 17 bases lay between the germline ends. Germline assignment: CDR1 MNHNY and CDR2 SVGAGI (reference sequence). The DNA for the CDR3 is TGTGCCAGCAGTTTTTTAGTGGGAGAAGGGACAGATACGCAGTATCTT. It codes for CASSFLVGEGTDTQYL.

By sample fraction, this clonotype is medium-sized. This chain links TRBV6-5 with TRBJ1-6; 7 nucleotides line up with TRBD1. Germline CDR1 reads MNHEY; CDR2 reads SVGAGI. The length of the CDR3 is 13 residues. Trimming took 2 bases from V and 12 from J; bases not matched to a gene: 4. This CDR3 reads CASSYKGGGPLHF. The DNA for the CDR3 is TGTGCCAGCAGTTACAAAGGGGGCGGACCCCTCCACTTT.